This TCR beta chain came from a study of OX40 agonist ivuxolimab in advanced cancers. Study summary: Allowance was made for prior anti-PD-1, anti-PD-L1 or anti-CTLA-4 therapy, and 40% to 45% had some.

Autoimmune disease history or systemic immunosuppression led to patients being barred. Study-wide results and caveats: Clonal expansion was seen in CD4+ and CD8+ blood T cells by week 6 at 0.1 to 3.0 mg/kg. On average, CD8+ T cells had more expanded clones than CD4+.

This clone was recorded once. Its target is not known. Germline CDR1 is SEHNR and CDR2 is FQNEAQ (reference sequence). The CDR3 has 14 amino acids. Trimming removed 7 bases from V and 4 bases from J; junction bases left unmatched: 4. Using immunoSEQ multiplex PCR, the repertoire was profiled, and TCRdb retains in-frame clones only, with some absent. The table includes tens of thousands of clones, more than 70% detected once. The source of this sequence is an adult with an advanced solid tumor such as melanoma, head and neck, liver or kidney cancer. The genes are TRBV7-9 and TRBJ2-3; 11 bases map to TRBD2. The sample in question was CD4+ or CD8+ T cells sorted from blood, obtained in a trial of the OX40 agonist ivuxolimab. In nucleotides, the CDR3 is TGTGCCAGCACAGATAGCGGGGGGGCAGATACGCAGTATTTT. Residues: CASTDSGGADTQYF.